Below are 20 T cell receptor beta chains sequenced from a single sample in a study of control samples from healthy donors and cancer patients. Profiled with immunoSEQ multiplex PCR; TCRdb holds only in-frame clones, not every one. Of about 180,000 clones listed, around 89% are singletons. The sequenced sample was blood. The receptors derive from a woman aged 45-59 years in good health.

The rearrangement joins TRBV9 to TRBJ2-7, with D possibly matching TRBD2 (7 bases). The CDR3 contains 17 residues. Trimming left V 10 bases short and J 2 bases short, with 28 bases between. Germline V gene lookup returns CDR1 SGDLS and CDR2 YYNGEE. CDR3 coding DNA: TGTGCCCGCCGCGGGGGCCGGGCCGGGGGAGATCCCTACGAGCAGTACTTC. Translated, it gives CARRGGRAGGDPYEQYF.

The chain employs TRBV3-1 (or the pseudogene TRBV3-2) and TRBJ1-4; TRBD1 matches 7 bases. This CDR3 is 16 amino acids long. Germline CDR1 reads LGHDT; CDR2 reads YNNKEL (reference sequence). V gave up 1 base and J gave up 5 bases; unmatched junction bases: 7. The CDR3 reads CASSQGSGQLNEKLFF. The CDR3 DNA reads as TGTGCCAGCAGCCAAGGGTCGGGACAGTTGAATGAAAAACTGTTTTTT.

In DNA, the CDR3 is TGTGCCAGCAGCTTAGGACAGGGGTCAGATACGCAGTATTTT. It encodes CASSLGQGSDTQYF. This chain links TRBV7-2 with TRBJ2-3; TRBD1 matches at 8 bases. Germline CDR1 reads SGHTA; CDR2 reads FQGNSA. After removal of 1 base from V and 4 bases from J, the junction contained 1 base not matched to a gene. This CDR3 region has 14 residues.

This clone was detected many times. The chain uses TRBV7-9 and TRBJ1-2; D remains unclear. Per germline, CDR1 SEHNR and CDR2 FQNEAQ (reference sequence). V shed 5 bases and J shed 4 bases, with 14 bases lying between them. The CDR3 contains 14 residues. CDR3 sequence: CASSPTTGPYGYTF. In DNA, the CDR3 is TGTGCCAGCAGCCCAACAACCGGGCCCTATGGCTACACCTTC.

This clone was found once. The chain uses TRBV29-1 and TRBJ1-5; D call uncertain. This CDR3 contains 13 residues. Germline CDR1 SQVTM, CDR2 ANQGSEA. The germline V and J ends were trimmed by 5 bases and 2 bases, with 10 bases remaining between them. CDR3 nucleotide sequence: TGCAGCGTTATCGACACCGGCAATCAGCCCCAGCATTTT. Its protein product is CSVIDTGNQPQHF.

The rearrangement links TRBV29-1 to TRBJ1-2, with 9 bases aligning to TRBD1. CDR1 is SQVTM, CDR2 ANQGSEA, per germline. V dropped 1 base and J dropped 6; count of bases not matched to a gene: 12. CDR3 length: 16 amino acids. The CDR3 sequence: CSVEALLGDRVDGYTF. As DNA, the CDR3 is TGCAGCGTTGAAGCTCTCCTGGGGGACAGGGTAGATGGCTACACCTTC.

This clone showed up just a few times. V usage is TRBV2 and J usage is TRBJ2-6; D is ambiguous. Germline V gene sequence: CDR1 SNHLY, CDR2 FYNNEI. The length of the CDR3 is 15 residues. Trimming took off 2 bases at V and 0 bases at J, with 5 bases between the two ends. The CDR3 loop reads CASSEQVSGANVLTF. DNA of the CDR3: TGTGCCAGCAGTGAACAAGTCTCTGGGGCCAACGTCCTGACTTTC.

The J gene is TRBJ2-3, the V gene TRBV4-2, with D perhaps TRBD1 or TRBD2 (6 bases each). Germline lookup yields CDR1 LGHNA and CDR2 YNFKEQ. V lost 4 bases, J lost 0 bases, and 20 bases lay in between. The CDR3 is 18 residues long. The CDR3 DNA sequence: TGTGCCAGCAGCCGAGTGGGGGGCAGCTTGACTAGCACAGATACGCAGTATTTT. Its protein is CASSRVGGSLTSTDTQYF.

The chain has TRBV5-4 and TRBJ1-3; D uncertain. CDR1 is SGHNT, CDR2 YYREEE, per germline (reference sequence). CDR3 length: 14 residues. V was cut by 0 bases and J by 4 bases, with 8 bases left in between. The CDR3 here is CASSLELNGNTIYF. CDR3 coding DNA: TGTGCCAGCAGCTTGGAGTTAAACGGAAACACCATATATTTT.

V is TRBV3-1 (or the pseudogene TRBV3-2) and J is TRBJ2-1; 14 bases match TRBD2. The CDR3 has 20 amino acids. Germline CDR1 and CDR2: LGHDT and YNNKEL (reference sequence). Germline trimming cut 7 bases from V and 1 base from J; bases unmatched to any gene: 15. The CDR3 DNA reads as TGTGCCAGCACAGGGGGGACTAGCGGGGGTACTCGACTTTCCTACAATGAGCAGTTCTTC. It is translated as CASTGGTSGGTRLSYNEQFF.

The genes are TRBV5-1 and TRBJ1-5, with TRBD1 as a possible D gene (5 bases). The germline V gene encodes CDR1 SGHRS and CDR2 YFSETQ. V lost 2 bases and J lost 2, with 14 bases in between. CDR3 length: 16 residues. CDR3 protein: CASSFGGLEGNQPQHF. CDR3 nucleotides: TGCGCCAGCAGCTTTGGGGGACTGGAGGGCAATCAGCCCCAGCATTTT.

V usage is TRBV5-1 and J usage is TRBJ1-1; D is possibly TRBD1 (6 bases). CDR3 length: 15 amino acids. The germline CDR1 and CDR2 sequences are SGHRS and YFSETQ. Deletions cut 0 bases from V and 7 bases from J, with 16 bases between. This chain's CDR3 is CASSLELGQRIEAFF. The CDR3 DNA follows: TGCGCCAGCAGCTTGGAGCTAGGACAGAGGATTGAAGCTTTCTTT.

The chain has TRBV18 and TRBJ1-1; D not certain. The V gene lost 4 bases and the J gene lost 8 bases, with 11 bases spanning the gap. Looked up from germline, CDR1 is KGHSH and CDR2 is LQKENI. This CDR3 region has 12 residues. CDR3 DNA sequence: TGTGCCAGCTCACGACTAAAGGACGAAGCTTTCTTT. Amino acid sequence: CASSRLKDEAFF.

V is TRBV5-6 and J is TRBJ2-1, with D hard to call. The CDR3 totals 15 residues. Germline V gene data show CDR1 as SGHDT and CDR2 as YYEEEE. V dropped 1 base and J dropped 6 bases, with 14 bases sitting between them. In DNA, the CDR3 is TGTGCCAGCAGCTTGAAAGGCCCCGCAATCAATGAGCAGTTCTTC. Translated: CASSLKGPAINEQFF.

The V and J genes are TRBV29-1 and TRBJ2-7; TRBD1 matches 8 bases. Germline V gene sequence: CDR1 SQVTM, CDR2 ANQGSEA. This CDR3 is 13 amino acids long. V shed 4 bases, J shed 4 bases, and the junction held 6 bases outside the gene matches. The CDR3 coding sequence is TGCAGCGTTGGAGGACAGGGAACTTACGAGCAGTACTTC. It specifies CSVGGQGTYEQYF.

This clone has just one count. Here the CDR3 reads CATKTGANYGYTF. The DNA of the CDR3 is TGTGCCACCAAGACAGGGGCGAACTATGGCTACACCTTC. The gene calls are TRBV19 and TRBJ1-2; 8 positions agree with TRBD1. The CDR3 contains 13 residues. Germline values: CDR1 LNHDA, CDR2 SQIVND (reference sequence). V was clipped by 10 bases and J by 2 bases; unmatched bases: 6.

The chain joins TRBV2 to TRBJ1-5; D is undetermined. V shed 7 bases and J shed 6 bases, with 13 bases lying between them. Germline lookup yields CDR1 SNHLY and CDR2 FYNNEI. The CDR3 extends over 13 amino acids. This CDR3 is CASTNRMTQPQHF. CDR3 coding DNA: TGTGCCAGCACGAACAGAATGACTCAGCCCCAGCATTTT.

The V gene is TRBV5-5, the J gene TRBJ1-2; D is possibly TRBD1 (5 bases). Trimming took 0 bases from V and 8 from J, leaving 11 bases between them. The CDR3 contains 13 residues. Germline CDR1 reads SGHKS; CDR2 reads YYEKEE (reference sequence). CDR3 bases: TGTGCCAGCAGCTTGGAGCCGACAGCGGGCTACACCTTC. Its protein is CASSLEPTAGYTF.

The rearrangement links TRBV7-9 to TRBJ2-3; D unclear. The CDR3 spans 11 residues. From germline, CDR1 is SEHNR and CDR2 FQNEAQ (reference sequence). The V end lost 5 bases, the J end lost 6 bases, and 6 bases lay between the germline ends. The CDR3 DNA is TGTGCCAGCAGCCGGGCCGATACGCAGTATTTT. Residues: CASSRADTQYF. Looking up the rest from reference TRBV7-9 and TRBJ2-3 gives the full variable domain: DTGVSQNPRHKITKRGQNVTFRCDPISEHNRLYWYRQTLGQGPEFLTYFQNEAQLEKSRLLSDRFSAERPKGSFSTLEIQRTEQGDSAMYLCASSRADTQYFGPGTRLTVL.

The chain links TRBV9 to TRBJ2-3; D unresolved. Between the trimmed V and J ends, which lost 5 bases and 0 bases, there was a span of 13 bases. Per germline, CDR1 SGDLS and CDR2 YYNGEE. CDR3 length: 15 amino acids. The CDR3, as DNA: TGTGCCAGCAGAGCCCCTGGCGCAAGCACAGATACGCAGTATTTT. Translation: CASRAPGASTDTQYF.